This paragraph covers one T cell receptor (beta chain) sequence. This clonotype occurred many times. This clone's antigen is unknown. There are no base qualities to consult, and no much larger clone falls within one base. V and J are truncated by 6 bases and 5 bases respectively, leaving an intervening sequence of 10 bases. The CDR3 sequence holds 13 residues, the cysteine and phenylalanine included. CDR3 DNA is the only sequence kept; it has 39 bases, read in frame from the first base. TCR beta CDR3 regions were amplified from RNA transcripts for repertoire sequencing. The first round of RT-PCR was done with HTBI primers and the Qiagen OneStep RT-PCR kit, and was followed by a second round of multiplex PCR, then size selection and purification. The libraries underwent paired-end sequencing with 100 bp reads on an Illumina HiSeq2000. In the source study's methods: Reads were processed with SOAPnuke, discarding reads with adapters, uncalled bases, mean Phred below 15, or no exact constant-primer or identifier match. COPE v1.2.5 was used to merge the high-quality paired reads. Unique nucleotide sequences were defined as clonotypes and aligned to IMGT TRB V, D and J references using MiTCR v1.1. The analysis was limited to V-J combinations with a frequency above 0.0001, which together covered 99.2% of the repertoires. For each V-J combination, a TCR clonal expansion and chaos score was defined as the ratio of F50 clonal expansion to chaos observed in the TCRdist matrix. Features were reduced by Welch's t-statistics and random forest to some 13 V-J combinations, which fed a naive Bayes classifier. The Morisita-Horn index was used to measure how similar the thyroid and blood repertoires were. TCRdb took the public reads, trimmed them with fastp at Q25, ran MiXCR for clone calling and kept in-frame beta chains. Every entry covers one CDR3 protein and lists the most common genes and DNA from its rows. These V and J calls derive from TCRdb rather than the authors' analysis. The sample table shows about half a million distinct CDR3 sequences, and around 14% are seen once. The ten largest clones represent around 9.8% of the sample.

This record belongs to a study of Graves' ophthalmopathy and Graves' hyperthyroidism (dated by TCRdb to between 2018 and 2020). With respect to the entire study: Peripheral blood was collected at initial diagnosis, prior to any treatment. TCR beta repertoire signatures were used to distinguish Graves' ophthalmopathy from Graves' hyperthyroidism and to predict progression to ophthalmopathy. Once sampling was done, hyperthyroidism patients were given methimazole at a starting dose of 30 mg daily, while ophthalmopathy patients were given high-dose intravenous methylprednisolone. For training and testing, the roughly 97 patients in the discovery cohort were randomly divided in a 7:3 ratio. A discovery set of about a hundred patients (more than 40 ophthalmopathy, 57 stable hyperthyroidism) was enrolled to explore V-J signatures distinguishing ophthalmopathy from hyperthyroidism. In total, 120 to 150 blood samples were TCR-sequenced: approximately 40 ophthalmopathy, some 75 hyperthyroidism and some 17 hyperthyroidism-to-ophthalmopathy patients. T-cell repertoires of thyroid tissue and blood were compared in several hyperthyroidism patients. An independent validation cohort comprised roughly 20 hyperthyroidism patients and about 16 patients who later progressed from hyperthyroidism to ophthalmopathy.

General study outcomes and caveats: In cross-validation, the 13-signature model distinguished ophthalmopathy from stable hyperthyroidism with 87.88% sensitivity and roughly 81% specificity, while in the test set the corresponding values were about 79% and 69%. In validation, the model predicted ophthalmopathy progression with about 70% sensitivity and less than 80% specificity; some twelve predicted patients were CT-confirmed with GO in a median of roughly 6.8 months. Sample size was not predetermined statistically, and investigators were not blinded to group allocation. Most expanded thyroid clonotypes with frequency above 0.001 were also detected in blood, suggesting blood repertoires may reflect the thyroid immune response.

The ophthalmopathy patients had moderately to severely active disease, with a Clinical Activity Score of 3 or higher, a NOSPECS grade of 4 or higher, and a disease duration of less than 3 months. Patients were excluded if they had other autoimmune diseases, uncontrolled infections, pregnancy or lactation. Diagnosis relied on clinical symptoms, serum thyroxine, TRAb, thyroid ultrasound and orbital computed tomography. PBMCs were isolated from 7.5 to 10 ml of fresh peripheral blood by Ficoll-Paque density gradient centrifugation. Total RNA was extracted using Trizol reagent, and RNA quality was checked on an Agilent 2100 Bioanalyzer.

This chain is built from TRBV12-3 or TRBV12-4 and TRBJ2-2; D gene: possibly TRBD1, on 6 matching bases. Sequencing input: blood. This TCR came from a woman aged 30 to 39 with Graves' ophthalmopathy. Donor details come from another sample of the same person, matched by shared clones. The encoded CDR3 is CASRRRGTGELFF. The DNA sequence is as follows: TGTGCCAGCAGGCGCAGGGGTACCGGGGAGCTGTTTTTT.